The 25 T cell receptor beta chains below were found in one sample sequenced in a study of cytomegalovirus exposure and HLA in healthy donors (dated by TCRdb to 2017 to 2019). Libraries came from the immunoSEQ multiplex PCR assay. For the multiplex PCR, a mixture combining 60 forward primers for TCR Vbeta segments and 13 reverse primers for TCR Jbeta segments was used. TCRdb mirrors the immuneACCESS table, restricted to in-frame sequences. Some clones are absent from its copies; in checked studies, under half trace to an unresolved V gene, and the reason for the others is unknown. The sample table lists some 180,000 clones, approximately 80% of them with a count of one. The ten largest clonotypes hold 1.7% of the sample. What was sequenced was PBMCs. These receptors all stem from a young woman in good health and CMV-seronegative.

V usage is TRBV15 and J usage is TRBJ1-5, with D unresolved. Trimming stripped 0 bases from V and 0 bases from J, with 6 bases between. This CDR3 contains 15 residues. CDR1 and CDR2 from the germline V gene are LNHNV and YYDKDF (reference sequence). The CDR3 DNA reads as TGTGCCACCAGCAGAGAAGCCGGTAGCAATCAGCCCCAGCATTTT. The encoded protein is CATSREAGSNQPQHF.

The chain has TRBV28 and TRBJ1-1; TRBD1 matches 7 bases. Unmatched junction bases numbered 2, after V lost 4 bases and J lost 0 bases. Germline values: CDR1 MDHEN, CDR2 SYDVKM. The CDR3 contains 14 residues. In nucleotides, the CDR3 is TGTGCCAGCAGTTCCGGGACAGTGAACACTGAAGCTTTCTTT. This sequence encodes CASSSGTVNTEAFF.

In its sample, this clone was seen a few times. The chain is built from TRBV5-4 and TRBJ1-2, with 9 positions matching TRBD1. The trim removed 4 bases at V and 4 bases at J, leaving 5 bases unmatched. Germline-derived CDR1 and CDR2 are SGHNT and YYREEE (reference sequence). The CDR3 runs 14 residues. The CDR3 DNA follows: TGTGCCAGCAGCCCGGGACAGGGAGGCTATGGCTACACCTTC. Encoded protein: CASSPGQGGYGYTF.

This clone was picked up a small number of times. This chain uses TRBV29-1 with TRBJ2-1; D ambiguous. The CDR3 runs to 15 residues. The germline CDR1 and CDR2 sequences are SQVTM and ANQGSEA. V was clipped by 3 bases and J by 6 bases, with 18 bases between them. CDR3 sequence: CSVEVRSDSSNEQFF. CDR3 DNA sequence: TGCAGCGTTGAGGTCCGGAGCGACTCCAGCAATGAGCAGTTCTTC.

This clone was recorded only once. DNA for the CDR3: TGTGCCAGCAGTTTCAGAGACAGGGGTCATCACGAGCAGTACGTC. Translating it yields CASSFRDRGHHEQYV. The gene calls are TRBV28 and TRBJ2-7, with TRBD1 matching over 8 bases. The germline V gene encodes CDR1 MDHEN and CDR2 SYDVKM. The junction had 9 bases not matched to a gene; V was cut back by 3 bases and J by 5 bases. The CDR3 spans 15 residues.

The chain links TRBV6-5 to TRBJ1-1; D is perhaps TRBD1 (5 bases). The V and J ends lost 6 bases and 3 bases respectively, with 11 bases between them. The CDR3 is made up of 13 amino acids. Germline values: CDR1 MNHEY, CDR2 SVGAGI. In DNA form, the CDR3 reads TGTGCCAGCAGCTGGTCGGGGGACACTGAAGCTTTCTTT. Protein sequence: CASSWSGDTEAFF.

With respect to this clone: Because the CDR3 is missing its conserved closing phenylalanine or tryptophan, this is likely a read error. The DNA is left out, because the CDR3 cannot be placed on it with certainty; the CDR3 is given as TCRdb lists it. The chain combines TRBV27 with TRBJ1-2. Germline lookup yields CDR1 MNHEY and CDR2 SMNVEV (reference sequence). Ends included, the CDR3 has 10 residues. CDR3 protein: CASSSGLHRI.

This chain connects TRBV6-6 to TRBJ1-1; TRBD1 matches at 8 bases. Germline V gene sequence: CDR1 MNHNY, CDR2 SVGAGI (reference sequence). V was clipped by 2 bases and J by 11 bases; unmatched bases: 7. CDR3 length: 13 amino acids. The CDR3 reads CASSYNQGARAFF. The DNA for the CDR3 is TGTGCCAGCAGTTACAACCAGGGGGCGCGGGCTTTCTTT.

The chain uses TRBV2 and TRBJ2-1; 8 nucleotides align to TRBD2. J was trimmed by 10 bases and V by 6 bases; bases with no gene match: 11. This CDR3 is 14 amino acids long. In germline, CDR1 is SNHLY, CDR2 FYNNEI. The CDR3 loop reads CASSLGAGGGEQFF. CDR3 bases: TGTGCCAGCAGCCTAGGGGCGGGAGGAGGAGAGCAGTTCTTC.

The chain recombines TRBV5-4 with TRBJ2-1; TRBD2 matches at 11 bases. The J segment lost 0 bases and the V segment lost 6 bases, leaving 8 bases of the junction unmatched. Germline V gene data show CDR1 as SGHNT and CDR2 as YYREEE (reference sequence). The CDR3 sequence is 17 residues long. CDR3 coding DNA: TGTGCCAGCACTTTCGGACTAGCGGGCAGCTCCTACAATGAGCAGTTCTTC. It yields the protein CASTFGLAGSSYNEQFF.

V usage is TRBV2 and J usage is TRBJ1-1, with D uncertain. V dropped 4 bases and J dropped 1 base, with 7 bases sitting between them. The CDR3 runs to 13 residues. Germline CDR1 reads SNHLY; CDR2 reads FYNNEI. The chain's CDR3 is CASSAGWNTEAFF. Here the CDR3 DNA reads TGTGCCAGCAGTGCGGGTTGGAACACTGAAGCTTTCTTT.

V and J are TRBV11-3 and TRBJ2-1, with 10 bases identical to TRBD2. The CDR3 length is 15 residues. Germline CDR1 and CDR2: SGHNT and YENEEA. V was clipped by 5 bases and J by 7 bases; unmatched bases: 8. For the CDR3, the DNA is TGTGCCAGCAGCGGCAGACTAGCGGGTTGGAATGAGCAGTTCTTC. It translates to CASSGRLAGWNEQFF.

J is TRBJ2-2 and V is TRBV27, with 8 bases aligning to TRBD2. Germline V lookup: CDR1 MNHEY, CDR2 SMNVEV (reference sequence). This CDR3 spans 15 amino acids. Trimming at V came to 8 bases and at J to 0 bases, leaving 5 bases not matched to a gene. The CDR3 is CASGRLATNTGELFF. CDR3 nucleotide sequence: TGTGCCAGCGGCCGACTAGCGACGAACACCGGGGAGCTGTTTTTT.

The CDR3 bases are TGCGCCAGCACGGGCGGGAGGGCCGTTTACGATGAGCAGTTCTTC. It codes for CASTGGRAVYDEQFF. The genes are TRBV10-2 and TRBJ2-1, with 9 positions matching TRBD2. J lost 8 bases, V lost 7 bases, and 12 bases had no gene match. CDR1 WSHSY and CDR2 SAAADI come from the germline V gene. CDR3 length: 15 residues.

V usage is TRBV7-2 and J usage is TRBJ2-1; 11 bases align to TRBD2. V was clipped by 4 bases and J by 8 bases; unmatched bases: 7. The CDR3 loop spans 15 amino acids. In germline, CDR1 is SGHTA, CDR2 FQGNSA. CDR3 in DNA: TGTGCCAGCAGCTACAGACTAGCGGGAATGTATGAGCAGTTCTTC. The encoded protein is CASSYRLAGMYEQFF. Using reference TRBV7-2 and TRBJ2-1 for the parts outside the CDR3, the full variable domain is GAGVSQSPSNKVTEKGKDVELRCDPISGHTALYWYRQSLGQGLEFLIYFQGNSAPDKSGLPSDRFSAERTGGSVSTLTIQRTQQEDSAVYLCASSYRLAGMYEQFFGPGTRLTVL.

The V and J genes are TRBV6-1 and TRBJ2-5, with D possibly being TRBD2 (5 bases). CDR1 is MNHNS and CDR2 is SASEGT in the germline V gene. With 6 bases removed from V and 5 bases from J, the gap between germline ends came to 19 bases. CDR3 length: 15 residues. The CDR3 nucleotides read TGTGCCAGCAGCAAAGAACCGGGGTATGGGGAGACCCAGTACTTC. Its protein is CASSKEPGYGETQYF.

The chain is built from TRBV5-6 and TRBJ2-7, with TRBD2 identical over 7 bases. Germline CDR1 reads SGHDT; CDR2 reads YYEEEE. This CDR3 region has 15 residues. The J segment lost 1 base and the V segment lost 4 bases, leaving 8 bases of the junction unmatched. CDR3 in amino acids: CASSGKLAASYEQYF. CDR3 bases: TGTGCCAGCAGCGGAAAGCTAGCGGCATCCTACGAGCAGTACTTC.

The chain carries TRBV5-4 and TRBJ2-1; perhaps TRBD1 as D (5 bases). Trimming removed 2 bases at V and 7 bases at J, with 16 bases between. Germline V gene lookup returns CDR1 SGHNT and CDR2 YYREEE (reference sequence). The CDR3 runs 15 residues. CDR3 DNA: TGTGCCAGCAGCTTCGACAGAGGTCCTACGAATGAGCAGTTCTTC. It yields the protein CASSFDRGPTNEQFF.

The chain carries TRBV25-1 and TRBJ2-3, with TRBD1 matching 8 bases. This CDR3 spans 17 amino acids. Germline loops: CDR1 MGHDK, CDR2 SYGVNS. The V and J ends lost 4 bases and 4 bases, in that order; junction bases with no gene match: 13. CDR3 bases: TGTGCCAGCAGTGGGGGAACGGGACAGGTTGAGGCAGATACGCAGTATTTT. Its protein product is CASSGGTGQVEADTQYF.

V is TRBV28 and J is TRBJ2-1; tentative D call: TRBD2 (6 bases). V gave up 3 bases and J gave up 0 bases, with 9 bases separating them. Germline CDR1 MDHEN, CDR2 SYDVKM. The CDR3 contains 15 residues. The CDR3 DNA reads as TGTGCCAGCAGTTTTAGCGGCTCCTCCTACAATGAGCAGTTCTTC. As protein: CASSFSGSSYNEQFF.

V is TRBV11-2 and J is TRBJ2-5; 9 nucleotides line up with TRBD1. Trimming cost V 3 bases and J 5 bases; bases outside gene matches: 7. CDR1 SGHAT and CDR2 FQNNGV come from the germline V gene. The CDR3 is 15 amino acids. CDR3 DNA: TGTGCCAGCAGCTTGGCGGGACAGGGCGGCGAGACCCAGTACTTC. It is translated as CASSLAGQGGETQYF.

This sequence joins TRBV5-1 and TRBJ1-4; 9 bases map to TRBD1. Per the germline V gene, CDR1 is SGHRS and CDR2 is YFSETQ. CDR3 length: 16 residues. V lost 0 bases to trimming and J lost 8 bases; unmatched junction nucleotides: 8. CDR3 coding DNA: TGCGCCAGCAGCTTGGACGCCCCGGGACAGGGCGAAAAACTGTTTTTT. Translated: CASSLDAPGQGEKLFF.

The CDR3 bases are TGTGCCAGTAGTACAGGGGGCGCTGAAGGTGGCTACACCTTC. Encoded protein: CASSTGGAEGGYTF. This chain connects TRBV19 to TRBJ1-2; 8 nucleotides line up with TRBD1. V trimming: 4 bases; J trimming: 7 bases; junction bases outside the gene matches: 8. This CDR3 has 14 residues. CDR1 is LNHDA and CDR2 is SQIVND in the germline V gene (reference sequence).

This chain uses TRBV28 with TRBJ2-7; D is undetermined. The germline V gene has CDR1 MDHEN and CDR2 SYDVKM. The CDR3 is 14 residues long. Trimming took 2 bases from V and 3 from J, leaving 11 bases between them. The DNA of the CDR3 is TGTGCCAGCAGTTTAAATTCAGTCCTCTACGAGCAGTACTTC. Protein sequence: CASSLNSVLYEQYF.

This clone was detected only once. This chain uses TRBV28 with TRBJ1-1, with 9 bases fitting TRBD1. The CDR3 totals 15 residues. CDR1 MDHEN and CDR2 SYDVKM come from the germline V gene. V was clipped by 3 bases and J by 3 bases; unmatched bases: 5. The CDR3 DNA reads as TGTGCCAGCAGTTTTGACAGGGGGTTGGACACTGAAGCTTTCTTT. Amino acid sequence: CASSFDRGLDTEAFF.